The present entry profiles one TCR beta chain with its context. The sample originates from a study of T cell changes during pregnancy in multiple sclerosis. Assay: immunoSEQ multiplex PCR; the TCRdb copy retains only in-frame clones and omits some. The sample includes over 100,000 clones, 90% to 95% of them seen just once. The sequencing here drew on peripheral blood, taken in the third trimester of pregnancy. This sequence was found in a female donor with multiple sclerosis, enrolled in a pregnancy study.

This CDR3 is CASRRGNTGELFF. CDR3 DNA: TGTGCCAGCAGGAGAGGGAACACCGGGGAGCTGTTTTTT. The chain combines TRBV9 with TRBJ2-2; no firm D call. This CDR3 contains 13 residues. With 5 bases removed from V and 1 base from J, the gap between germline ends came to 6 bases. The germline CDR1 and CDR2 sequences are SGDLS and YYNGEE.